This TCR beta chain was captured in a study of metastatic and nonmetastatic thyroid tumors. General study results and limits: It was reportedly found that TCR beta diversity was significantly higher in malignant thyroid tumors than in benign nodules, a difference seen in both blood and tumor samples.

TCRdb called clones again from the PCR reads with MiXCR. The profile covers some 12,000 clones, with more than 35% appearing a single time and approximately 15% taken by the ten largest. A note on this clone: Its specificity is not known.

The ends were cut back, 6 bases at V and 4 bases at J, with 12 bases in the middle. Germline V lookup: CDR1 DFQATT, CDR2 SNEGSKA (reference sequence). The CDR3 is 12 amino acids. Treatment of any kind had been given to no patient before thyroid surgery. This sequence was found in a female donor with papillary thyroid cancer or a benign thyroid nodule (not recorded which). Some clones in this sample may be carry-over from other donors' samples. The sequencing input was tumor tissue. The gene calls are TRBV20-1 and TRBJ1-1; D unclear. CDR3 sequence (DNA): TGCAGTGCCACCCCCTCCGGCACTGAAGCTTTCTTT. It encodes CSATPSGTEAFF.